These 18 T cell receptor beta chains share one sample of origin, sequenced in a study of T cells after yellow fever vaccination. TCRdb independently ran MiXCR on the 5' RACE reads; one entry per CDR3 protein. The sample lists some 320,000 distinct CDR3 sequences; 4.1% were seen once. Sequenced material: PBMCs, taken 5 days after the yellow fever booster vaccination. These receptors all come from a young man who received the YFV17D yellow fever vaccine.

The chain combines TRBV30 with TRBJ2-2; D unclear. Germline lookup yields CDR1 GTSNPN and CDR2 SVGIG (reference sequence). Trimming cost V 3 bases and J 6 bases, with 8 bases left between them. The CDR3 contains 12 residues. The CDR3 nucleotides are TGTGCCTGGAGACGGTGGGCCGGGGAGCTGTTTTTT. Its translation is CAWRRWAGELFF.

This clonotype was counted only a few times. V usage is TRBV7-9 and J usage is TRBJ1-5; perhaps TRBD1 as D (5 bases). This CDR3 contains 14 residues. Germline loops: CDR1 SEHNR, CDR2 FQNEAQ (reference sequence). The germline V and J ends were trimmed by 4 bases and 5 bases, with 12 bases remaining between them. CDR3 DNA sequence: TGTGCCAGCAGCTCATCGGGGGGGGATCAGCCCCAGCATTTT. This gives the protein CASSSSGGDQPQHF.

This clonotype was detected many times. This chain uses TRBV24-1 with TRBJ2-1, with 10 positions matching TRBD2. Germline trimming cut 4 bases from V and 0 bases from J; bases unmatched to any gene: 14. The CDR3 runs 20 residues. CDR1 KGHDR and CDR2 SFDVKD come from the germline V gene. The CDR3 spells CATSDTSASGGLSSYNEQFF. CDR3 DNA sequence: TGTGCCACCAGTGACACATCCGCTAGCGGGGGCCTAAGCTCCTACAATGAGCAGTTCTTC.

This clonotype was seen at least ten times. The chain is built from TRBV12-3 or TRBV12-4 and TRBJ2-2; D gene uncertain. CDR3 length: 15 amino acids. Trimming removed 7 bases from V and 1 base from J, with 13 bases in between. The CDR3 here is CASTSRALNTGELFF. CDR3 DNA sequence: TGTGCCAGCACCTCCCGGGCCCTGAACACCGGGGAGCTGTTTTTT.

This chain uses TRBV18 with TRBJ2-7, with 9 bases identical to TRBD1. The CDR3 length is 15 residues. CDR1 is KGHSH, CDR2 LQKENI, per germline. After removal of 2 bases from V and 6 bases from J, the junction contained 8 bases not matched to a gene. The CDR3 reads CASSPRTGALFEQYF. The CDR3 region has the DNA TGTGCCAGCTCACCAAGGACAGGGGCGCTGTTCGAGCAGTACTTC.

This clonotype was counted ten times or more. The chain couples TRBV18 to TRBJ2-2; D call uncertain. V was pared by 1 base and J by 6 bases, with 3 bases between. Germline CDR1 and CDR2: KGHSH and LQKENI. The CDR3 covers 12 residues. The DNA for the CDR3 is TGTGCCAGCTCACCACTTGCCGGGGAGCTGTTTTTT. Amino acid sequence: CASSPLAGELFF.

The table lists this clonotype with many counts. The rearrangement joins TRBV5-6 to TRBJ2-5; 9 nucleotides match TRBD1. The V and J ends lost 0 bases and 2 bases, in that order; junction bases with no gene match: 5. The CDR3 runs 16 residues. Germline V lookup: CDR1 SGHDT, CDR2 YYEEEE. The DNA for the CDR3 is TGTGCCAGCAGCTTGGCCGGGACAGGGTCACAAGAGACCCAGTACTTC. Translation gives CASSLAGTGSQETQYF.

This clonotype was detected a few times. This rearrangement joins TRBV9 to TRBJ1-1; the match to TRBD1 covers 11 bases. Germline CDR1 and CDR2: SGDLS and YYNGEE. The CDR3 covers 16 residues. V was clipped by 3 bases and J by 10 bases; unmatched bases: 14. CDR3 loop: CASSDDPGQGVSAAFF. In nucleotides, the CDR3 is TGTGCCAGCAGCGACGACCCGGGACAGGGGGTTTCGGCAGCTTTCTTT.

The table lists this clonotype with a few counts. CDR3 sequence (DNA): TGTGCCAGCAGCGTTTTTGGGGGGCGGGGAGATACGCAGTATTTT. It encodes CASSVFGGRGDTQYF. J is TRBJ2-3 and V is TRBV7-2; D tentatively fits TRBD1 or TRBD2 (6 bases each). The CDR3 extends over 15 amino acids. V lost 5 bases and J 5 bases, leaving 17 bases between the germline ends. CDR1 is SGHTA, CDR2 FQGNSA, per germline.

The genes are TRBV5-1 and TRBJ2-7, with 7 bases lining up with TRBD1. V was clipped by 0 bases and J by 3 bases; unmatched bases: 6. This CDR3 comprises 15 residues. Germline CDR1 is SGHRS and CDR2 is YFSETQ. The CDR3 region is CASSLGPDRSYEQYF. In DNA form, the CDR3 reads TGCGCCAGCAGCTTGGGTCCGGACAGGAGCTACGAGCAGTACTTC.

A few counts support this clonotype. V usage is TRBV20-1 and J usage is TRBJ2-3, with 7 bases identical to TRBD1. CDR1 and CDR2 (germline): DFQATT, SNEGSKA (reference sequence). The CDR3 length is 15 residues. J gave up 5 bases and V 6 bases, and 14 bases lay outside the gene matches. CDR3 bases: TGCAGTGCCGGGACCGACAGGGAGTTCGGAGATACGCAGTATTTT. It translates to CSAGTDREFGDTQYF.

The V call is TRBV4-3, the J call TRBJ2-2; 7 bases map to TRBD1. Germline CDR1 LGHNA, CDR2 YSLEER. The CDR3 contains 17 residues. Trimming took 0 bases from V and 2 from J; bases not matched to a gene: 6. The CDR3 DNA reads TGCGCCAGCAGCCAAGAAGTAGGGACAGCTAACACCGGGGAGCTGTTTTTT. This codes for CASSQEVGTANTGELFF.

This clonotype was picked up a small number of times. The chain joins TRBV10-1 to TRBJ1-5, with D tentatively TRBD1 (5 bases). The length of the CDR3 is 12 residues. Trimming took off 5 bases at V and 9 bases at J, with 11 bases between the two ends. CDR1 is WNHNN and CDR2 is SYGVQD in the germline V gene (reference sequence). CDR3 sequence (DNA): TGCGCCAGCAGTCCAGGGTCGGGGCCCCAGCATTTT. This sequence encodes CASSPGSGPQHF.

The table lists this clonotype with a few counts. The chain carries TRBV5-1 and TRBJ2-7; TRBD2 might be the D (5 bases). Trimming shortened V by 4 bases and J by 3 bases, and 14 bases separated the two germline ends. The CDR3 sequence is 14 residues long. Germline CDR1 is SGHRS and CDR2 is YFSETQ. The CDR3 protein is CASSPGYLVYEQYF. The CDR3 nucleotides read TGCGCCAGCAGCCCGGGGTATTTGGTCTACGAGCAGTACTTC.

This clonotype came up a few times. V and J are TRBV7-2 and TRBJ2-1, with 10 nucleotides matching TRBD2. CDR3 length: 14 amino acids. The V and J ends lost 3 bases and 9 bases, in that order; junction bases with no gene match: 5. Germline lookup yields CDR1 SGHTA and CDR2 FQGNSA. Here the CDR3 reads CASSLRLAGVEQFF. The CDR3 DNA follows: TGTGCCAGCAGCTTGAGGCTAGCGGGGGTTGAGCAGTTCTTC.

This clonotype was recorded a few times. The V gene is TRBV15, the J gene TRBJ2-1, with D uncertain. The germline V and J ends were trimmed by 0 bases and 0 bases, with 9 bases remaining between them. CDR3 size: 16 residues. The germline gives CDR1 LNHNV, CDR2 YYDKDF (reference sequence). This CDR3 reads CATSREGKNSYNEQFF. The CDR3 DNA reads TGTGCCACCAGCAGAGAAGGGAAAAACTCCTACAATGAGCAGTTCTTC.

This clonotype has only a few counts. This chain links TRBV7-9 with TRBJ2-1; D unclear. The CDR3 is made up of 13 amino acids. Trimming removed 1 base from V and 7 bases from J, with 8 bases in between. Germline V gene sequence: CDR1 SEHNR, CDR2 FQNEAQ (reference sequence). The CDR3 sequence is CASSLGSLNEQFF. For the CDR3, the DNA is TGTGCCAGCAGCTTAGGGTCTCTGAATGAGCAGTTCTTC.

The CDR3 protein is CASSQFPTSGVETQYF. The CDR3 DNA reads TGTGCCAGCAGCCAGTTTCCGACTAGCGGGGTAGAGACCCAGTACTTC. V gene TRBV3-1 combines with J gene TRBJ2-5; TRBD2 matches at 11 bases. The CDR3 has 16 amino acids. The ends lost 3 bases at V and 4 bases at J; junction bases unmatched: 7. The germline CDR1 and CDR2 sequences are LGHDT and YNNKEL (reference sequence).